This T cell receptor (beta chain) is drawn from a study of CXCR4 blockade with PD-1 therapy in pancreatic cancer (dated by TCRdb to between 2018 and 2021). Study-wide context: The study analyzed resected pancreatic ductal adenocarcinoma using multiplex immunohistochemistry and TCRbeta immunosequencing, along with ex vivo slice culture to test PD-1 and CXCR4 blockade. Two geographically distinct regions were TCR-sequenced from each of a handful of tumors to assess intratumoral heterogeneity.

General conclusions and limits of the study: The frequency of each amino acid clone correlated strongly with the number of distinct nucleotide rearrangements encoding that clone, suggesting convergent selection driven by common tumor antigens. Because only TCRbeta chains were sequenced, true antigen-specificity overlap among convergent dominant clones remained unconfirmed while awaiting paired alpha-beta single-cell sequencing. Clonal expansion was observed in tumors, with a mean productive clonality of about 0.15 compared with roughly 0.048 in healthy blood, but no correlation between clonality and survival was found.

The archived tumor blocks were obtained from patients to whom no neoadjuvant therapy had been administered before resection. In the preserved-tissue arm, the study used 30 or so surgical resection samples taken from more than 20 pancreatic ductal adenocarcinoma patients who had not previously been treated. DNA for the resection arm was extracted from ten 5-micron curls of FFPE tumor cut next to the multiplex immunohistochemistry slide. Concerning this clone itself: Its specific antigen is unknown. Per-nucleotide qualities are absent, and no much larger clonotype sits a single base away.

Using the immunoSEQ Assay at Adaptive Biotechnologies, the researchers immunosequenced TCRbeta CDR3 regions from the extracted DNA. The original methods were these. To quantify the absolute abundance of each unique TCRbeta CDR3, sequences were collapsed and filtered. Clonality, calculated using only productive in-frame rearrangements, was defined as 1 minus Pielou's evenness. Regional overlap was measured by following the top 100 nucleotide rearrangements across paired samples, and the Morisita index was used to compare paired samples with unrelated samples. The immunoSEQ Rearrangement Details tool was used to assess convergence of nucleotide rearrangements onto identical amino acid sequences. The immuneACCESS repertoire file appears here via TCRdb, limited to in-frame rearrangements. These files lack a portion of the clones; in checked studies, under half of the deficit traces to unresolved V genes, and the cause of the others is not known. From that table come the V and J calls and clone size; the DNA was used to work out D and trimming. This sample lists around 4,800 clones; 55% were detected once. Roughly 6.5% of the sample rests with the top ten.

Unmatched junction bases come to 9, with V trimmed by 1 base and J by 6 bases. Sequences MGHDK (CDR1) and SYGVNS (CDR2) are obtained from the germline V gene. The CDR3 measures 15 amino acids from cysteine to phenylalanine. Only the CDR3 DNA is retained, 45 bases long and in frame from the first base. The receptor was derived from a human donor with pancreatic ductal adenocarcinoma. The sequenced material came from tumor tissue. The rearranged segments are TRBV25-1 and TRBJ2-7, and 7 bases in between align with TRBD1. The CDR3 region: CASSESKNTGVEQYF. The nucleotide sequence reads TGTGCCAGCAGTGAATCCAAAAATACAGGGGTCGAGCAGTACTTC.